This T cell receptor (beta chain) was captured by sequencing in a study of sequential checkpoint blockade in melanoma. Study-level information: TCRbeta immunosequencing was performed on DNA from roughly 91 pretreatment melanoma tumor samples. Under 25 patients had matched tumor biopsies before treatment and at week 13 after nivolumab or ipilimumab alone.

Per the germline V gene, CDR1 is SGDLS and CDR2 is YYNGEE. Unmatched junction bases numbered 4, after V lost 3 bases and J lost 8 bases. The CDR3 has 13 amino acids. Sequenced by immunoSEQ multiplex PCR; TCRdb stores in-frame clones only, minus some. Among about 13,000 clones listed, less than 35% were seen once. This clone was seen more than once but under ten times. Sample treatment: randomized to nivolumab then ipilimumab (arm A) or the reverse (arm B). The sample was tumor tissue (inferred from file names), taken from a patient given nivolumab and ipilimumab in sequence. The TCR originated in a human donor with melanoma. The chain has TRBV9 and TRBJ2-1; 8 positions agree with TRBD2. CDR3 DNA sequence: TGTGCCAGCAGCGACGGGACTAGGCATGAGCAGTTCTTC. Amino acid sequence: CASSDGTRHEQFF.